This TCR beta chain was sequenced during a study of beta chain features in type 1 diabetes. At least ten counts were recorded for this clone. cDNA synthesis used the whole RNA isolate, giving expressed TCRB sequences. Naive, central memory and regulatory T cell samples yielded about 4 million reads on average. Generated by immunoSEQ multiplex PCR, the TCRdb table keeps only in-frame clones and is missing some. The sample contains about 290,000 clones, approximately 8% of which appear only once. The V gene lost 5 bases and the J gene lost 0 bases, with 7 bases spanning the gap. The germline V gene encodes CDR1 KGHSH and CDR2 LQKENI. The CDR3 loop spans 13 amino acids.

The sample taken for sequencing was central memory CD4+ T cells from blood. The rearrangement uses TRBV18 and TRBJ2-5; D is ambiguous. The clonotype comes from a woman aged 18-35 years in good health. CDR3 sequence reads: CASSTGYQETQYF. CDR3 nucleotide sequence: TGTGCCAGCTCAACCGGATACCAAGAGACCCAGTACTTC.